This T cell receptor (beta chain) was captured in a study of blood T cell repertoires in COVID-19. Profiled with immunoSEQ multiplex PCR; TCRdb holds only in-frame clones, not every one. The table includes around 72,000 clones, about 84% detected once. CDR3 size: 13 residues. Trimming pared 3 bases from V and 5 bases from J, leaving 11 bases between. CDR1 SGHRS and CDR2 YFSETQ come from the germline V gene. This receptor was identified in a woman aged 60-75 years with acute or convalescent COVID-19. This rearrangement joins TRBV5-1 to TRBJ1-2, with a tentative D call TRBD1 (6 bases). Input material: peripheral blood. CDR3 coding DNA: TGCGCCAGCAGCTCCCGGACAGTTTATGGCTACACCTTC. Its translation: CASSSRTVYGYTF. The full variable domain, its missing parts supplied by reference TRBV5-1 and TRBJ1-2, is KAGVTQTPRYLIKTRGQQVTLSCSPISGHRSVSWYQQTPGQGLQFLFEYFSETQRNKGNFPGRFSGRQFSNSRSEMNVSTLELGDSALYLCASSSRTVYGYTFGSGTRLTVV.